This T cell receptor beta chain was sequenced for a study of blood T cell repertoires in COVID-19. In the study overall: T cells, B-cell-depleted T cells, or PBMCs supplied cDNA or gDNA.

Original processing notes: The authors estimated nucleated cell counts from reference gene primer amplification. Here immunoSEQ multiplex PCR was the method, and the copy in TCRdb shows in-frame clones only, minus some. That table is the source of V, J and clone size, and D and trimming were worked out from the DNA. The sample carries about 170,000 clones, about 83% recorded once. With 3 bases removed from V and 1 base from J, the gap between germline ends came to 11 bases. This CDR3 is built from 15 residues. CDR1 and CDR2 from the germline V gene are SGDLS and YYNGEE. The material sequenced was PBMCs or T cells enriched from blood (not recorded which). The source of this sequence is a woman between 45 and 60 years old in a cohort exposed to, infected with or recovered from COVID-19 (not recorded which). V and J are TRBV9 and TRBJ2-1, with D possibly TRBD1 on 6 matching bases. CDR3 amino acids: CASSARGMSYNEQFF. In DNA, the CDR3 is TGTGCCAGCAGCGCCAGGGGAATGTCCTACAATGAGCAGTTCTTC.